This T cell receptor beta chain was documented in a study of blood T cell repertoires in COVID-19. The germline V gene has CDR1 GTSNPN and CDR2 SVGIG (reference sequence). V was shortened by 3 bases and J by 10 bases, with 12 bases between the two germline ends. This CDR3 region has 11 residues. Method: immunoSEQ multiplex PCR; TCRdb's copy keeps in-frame clones and lacks some. The sample contains about 94,000 clones, 80% to 85% of which appear only once. This chain links TRBV30 with TRBJ1-2; D is undetermined. The sequence was obtained from a man aged 55 to 70 with acute or convalescent COVID-19. Sequenced: peripheral blood. The CDR3 reads CAWRVGGPYTF. DNA for the CDR3: TGTGCCTGGAGGGTTGGAGGGCCCTACACCTTC.